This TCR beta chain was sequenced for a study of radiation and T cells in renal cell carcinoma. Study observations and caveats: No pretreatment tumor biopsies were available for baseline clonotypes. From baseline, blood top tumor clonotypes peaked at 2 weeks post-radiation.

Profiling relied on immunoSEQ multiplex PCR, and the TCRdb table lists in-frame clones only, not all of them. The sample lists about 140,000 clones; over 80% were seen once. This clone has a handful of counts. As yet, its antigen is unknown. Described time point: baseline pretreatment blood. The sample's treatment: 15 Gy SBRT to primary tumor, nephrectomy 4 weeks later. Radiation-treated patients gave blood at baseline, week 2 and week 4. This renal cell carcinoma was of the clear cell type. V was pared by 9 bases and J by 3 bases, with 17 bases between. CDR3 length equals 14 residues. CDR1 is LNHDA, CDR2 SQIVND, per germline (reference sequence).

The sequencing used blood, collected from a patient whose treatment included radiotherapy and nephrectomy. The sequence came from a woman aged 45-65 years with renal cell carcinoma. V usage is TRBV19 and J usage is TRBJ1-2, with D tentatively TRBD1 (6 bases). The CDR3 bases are TGTGCCAGCACAAGGTGGGGGCTCCACTATGGCTACACCTTC. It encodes CASTRWGLHYGYTF.